Each of the 30 T cell receptor beta chains below was sequenced from the same sample in a study of CXCR3-negative and CXCR3-positive naive CD8 T cells. The study made its TRB cDNA libraries by 5' RACE, adding UMI labels. TCRdb reprocessed the 5' RACE reads and reports one entry per CDR3 protein, with no DNA. The data show around 90,000 distinct CDR3 sequences, and the top ten clones hold less than 1.1%. The sample taken for sequencing was naive CXCR3- CD8+ T cells from blood. Subset specified: CD45RO-CCR7+CD27+CD95- naive CD8+ T cells lacking CXCR3 (TNR3-). These receptors all stem from a human donor in good health. Some clones in this sample may be carry-over from other donors' samples.

This chain uses TRBV12-5 with TRBJ1-1. The CDR3 spans 14 residues. Germline V lookup: CDR1 LGHNT, CDR2 FRNRAP. The CDR3 loop reads CASGLVQMNTEAFF.

The genes are TRBV28 and TRBJ2-5; TCRdb designates TRBD2, a call that cannot be tested without DNA. Germline CDR1 reads MDHEN; CDR2 reads SYDVKM. The CDR3 contains 14 residues. The CDR3 is CASTLVVGRETQYF.

The chain links TRBV7-9 to TRBJ2-1; TCRdb names TRBD1, which stays unverified in the absence of DNA. Germline loops: CDR1 SEHNR, CDR2 FQNEAQ (reference sequence). The CDR3 has 18 residues. The CDR3 is CASRGDRVGTTSMNEQFF.

This chain joins TRBV11-3 and TRBJ2-5; lacking DNA, the TRBD2 call made by TCRdb goes unchecked. Germline V gene lookup returns CDR1 SGHNT and CDR2 YENEEA. This CDR3 region has 15 residues. The CDR3 protein is CASSAGLSGQETQYF.

The chain combines TRBV3-1 with TRBJ1-5; TCRdb indicates TRBD1, and absent DNA this call remains unverified. The germline CDR1 and CDR2 sequences are LGHDT and YNNKEL (reference sequence). The CDR3 length is 18 residues. The CDR3 spells CASSQDRVDGGFNQPQHF.

The V gene is TRBV29-1, the J gene TRBJ2-3. CDR3 length: 12 residues. Germline CDR1 SQVTM, CDR2 ANQGSEA. CDR3 in amino acids: CSVEDLVGTQYF.

The J gene is TRBJ1-1, the V gene TRBV13; TCRdb lists TRBD1, though no DNA is available to test this call. The CDR3 is 14 amino acids. CDR1 and CDR2 from the germline V gene are PRHDT and FYEKMQ (reference sequence). This chain's CDR3 is CASSSMGGNTEAFF.

V and J are TRBV29-1 and TRBJ2-1; TCRdb indicates TRBD1, and absent DNA this call remains unverified. CDR1 SQVTM and CDR2 ANQGSEA come from the germline V gene. This CDR3 region has 12 residues. CDR3: CSVEGGAFEQFF.

This chain uses TRBV4-1 with TRBJ1-1. CDR1 and CDR2 from the germline V gene are MGHRA and YSYEKL. The CDR3 sequence is 15 residues long. The CDR3 loop reads CASSQGPRMNTEAFF.

This chain connects TRBV14 to TRBJ2-1; TCRdb returns TRBD2, unconfirmable since there is no DNA. This CDR3 is 16 amino acids long. From germline, CDR1 is SGHDN and CDR2 FVKESK. The CDR3 protein is CASSQARGVRNNEQFF.

V and J are TRBV6-2 or TRBV6-3 and TRBJ2-1. Germline V gene data show CDR1 as MNHEY and CDR2 as SVGEGT. This CDR3 contains 11 residues. CDR3 loop: CASSYRREQFF.

J is TRBJ2-1 and V is TRBV29-1; TCRdb returns TRBD1, unconfirmable since there is no DNA. There are 16 residues in the CDR3. Germline V gives CDR1 SQVTM, CDR2 ANQGSEA. The CDR3 loop is CSVGVGQGDTYNEQFF.

This chain joins TRBV13 and TRBJ1-1; TCRdb lists TRBD1, though no DNA is available to test this call. The germline gives CDR1 PRHDT, CDR2 FYEKMQ (reference sequence). The CDR3 spans 15 residues. The CDR3 region is CASIPPGPMNTEAFF.

V and J are TRBV11-2 and TRBJ2-2; TCRdb's D call, TRBD2, is unchecked because there is no DNA. This CDR3 is 14 amino acids long. Per the germline V gene, CDR1 is SGHAT and CDR2 is FQNNGV. The chain's CDR3 is CTSTLLAGTGELFF.

V usage is TRBV15 and J usage is TRBJ2-1; TCRdb selects TRBD1, and the lack of DNA leaves this call unchecked. This CDR3 contains 16 residues. Germline lookup yields CDR1 LNHNV and CDR2 YYDKDF (reference sequence). The CDR3 spells CATSRDLAGVYNEQFF.

The CDR3 spells CASSRYRTNTEAFF. This sequence joins TRBV7-2 and TRBJ1-1; TCRdb calls TRBD1, which cannot be checked without DNA. The CDR3 extends over 14 amino acids. Germline V gene lookup returns CDR1 SGHTA and CDR2 FQGNSA.

This chain links TRBV7-6 with TRBJ1-1; TCRdb proposes TRBD1, but this gene call is untestable without DNA. The V gene's germline CDR1 is SGHVS and CDR2 FNYEAQ. The CDR3 has 17 residues. CDR3 region: CASSLGPQGAWDTEAFF. Full variable domain (remainder filled in from reference TRBV7-6 and TRBJ1-1): GAGVSQSPRYKVTKRGQDVALRCDPISGHVSLYWYRQALGQGPEFLTYFNYEAQQDKSGLPNDRFSAERPEGSISTLTIQRTEQRDSAMYRCASSLGPQGAWDTEAFFGQGTRLTVV.

The chain carries TRBV29-1 and TRBJ2-3; TCRdb returns TRBD2, unconfirmable since there is no DNA. From germline, CDR1 is SQVTM and CDR2 ANQGSEA. This CDR3 contains 16 residues. The CDR3 sequence is CSVAGTSGRVTDTQYF.

The V gene is TRBV14, the J gene TRBJ2-7. Germline V gene sequence: CDR1 SGHDN, CDR2 FVKESK. CDR3 size: 14 residues. The CDR3 sequence: CASSQVGFSYEQYF.

The rearrangement uses TRBV7-3 and TRBJ2-3; with no DNA, the TCRdb D assignment of TRBD1 cannot be verified. Germline V gives CDR1 SGHTA, CDR2 FQGTGA. The CDR3 loop spans 14 amino acids. The CDR3 sequence: CASSRTGYKDTQYF.

V and J are TRBV7-9 and TRBJ2-1. This CDR3 spans 16 amino acids. CDR1 is SEHNR and CDR2 is FQNEAQ in the germline V gene (reference sequence). This chain's CDR3 is CASSLVPGGYYNEQFF.

The chain couples TRBV20-1 to TRBJ2-7; TCRdb calls TRBD1, which cannot be checked without DNA. The CDR3 sequence is 14 residues long. Germline V gene lookup returns CDR1 DFQATT and CDR2 SNEGSKA (reference sequence). The CDR3: CSAAGQGASYEQYF.

The chain has TRBV11-3 and TRBJ2-5; TCRdb designates TRBD1, a call that cannot be tested without DNA. This CDR3 comprises 17 residues. The germline CDR1 and CDR2 sequences are SGHNT and YENEEA. The CDR3 is CASSLEEWGRSVETQYF.

This rearrangement joins TRBV29-1 to TRBJ2-1; TCRdb calls TRBD2, which cannot be checked without DNA. Germline V gene lookup returns CDR1 SQVTM and CDR2 ANQGSEA. This CDR3 region has 13 residues. CDR3 residues: CSVVGRVCNEQFF.

V usage is TRBV7-2 and J usage is TRBJ2-7. The CDR3 length is 13 residues. Per germline, CDR1 SGHTA and CDR2 FQGNSA. This CDR3 is CASSLVHGYEQYF.

The J gene is TRBJ1-1, the V gene TRBV19; TCRdb outputs TRBD1, but without DNA this stays unchecked. Germline V gene data show CDR1 as LNHDA and CDR2 as SQIVND (reference sequence). This CDR3 comprises 14 residues. The CDR3 is CASSIRGMNTEAFF.

CDR3 residues: CASSTTSGVYNEQFF. The chain joins TRBV12-3 or TRBV12-4 to TRBJ2-1; TCRdb picks TRBD2, but there is no DNA to check that call. The CDR3 has 15 residues.

The chain combines TRBV2 with TRBJ1-2. The CDR3 is 11 residues long. Germline lookup yields CDR1 SNHLY and CDR2 FYNNEI. The CDR3 spells CASSETYGYTF.

The gene calls are TRBV7-7 and TRBJ1-1; TCRdb returns TRBD1, unconfirmable since there is no DNA. Germline V gene sequence: CDR1 SSHAT, CDR2 FNYEAQ (reference sequence). The CDR3 consists of 14 residues. The CDR3 sequence is CASSPYRENTEAFF.

The chain joins TRBV29-1 to TRBJ1-2. The germline V gene has CDR1 SQVTM and CDR2 ANQGSEA. The length of the CDR3 is 11 residues. The CDR3 sequence: CSAPAGPGYTF.